Listed here are 4 T cell receptor beta chains from one sample, sequenced in a study of blood T cell repertoires in COVID-19. TCRdb keeps only in-frame clones here, not all; method: immunoSEQ multiplex PCR. In the table there are roughly 130,000 clones, about 80% of which are singletons. Sequenced material: peripheral blood. These receptors all come from a woman over 75 with acute or convalescent COVID-19.

The V call is TRBV10-1, the J call TRBJ1-5; D call uncertain. Germline V gene data show CDR1 as WNHNN and CDR2 as SYGVQD (reference sequence). The CDR3 extends over 13 amino acids. V dropped 4 bases and J dropped 5 bases, with 9 bases sitting between them. The CDR3 DNA sequence: TGCGCCAGCAGTGCCCAGCGAGATCAGCCCCAGCATTTT. Protein: CASSAQRDQPQHF.

This chain links TRBV7-8 with TRBJ1-1; D gene unclear. The CDR3 sequence is 14 residues long. Per germline, CDR1 SGHVS and CDR2 FQNEAQ. V was cut by 5 bases and J by 1 base, with 11 bases left in between. The CDR3 sequence is CASSPPQANTEAFF. The DNA of the CDR3 is TGTGCCAGCAGCCCACCCCAGGCGAACACTGAAGCTTTCTTT.

This clone was counted only a few times. The chain links TRBV9 to TRBJ1-6; the match to TRBD1 covers 10 bases. CDR3 length equals 14 residues. V shed 5 bases and J 7 bases; nucleotides not matched to a gene: 3. CDR1 and CDR2 (germline): SGDLS, YYNGEE. The CDR3 nucleotides are TGTGCCAGCAGAGGACAGGGGGGGAATTCACCCCTCCACTTT. Protein sequence: CASRGQGGNSPLHF.

Points on this clone: Different DNA sequences within this sample yield the same CDR3. The rearrangement links TRBV18 to TRBJ1-3; tentatively, D is TRBD1 (6 bases). Trimming stripped 4 bases from V and 0 bases from J, with 10 bases between. This CDR3 contains 15 residues. Germline CDR1 reads KGHSH; CDR2 reads LQKENI. CDR3 amino acids: CASSLGQSSGNTIYF. The CDR3 DNA reads as TGTGCCAGCTCACTAGGACAGAGCTCTGGAAACACCATATATTTT.